This section outlines one T cell receptor (beta chain) sequence together with its context. Its cognate antigen is unknown. TCR beta VDJ and CDR3 profiles were obtained from a genomic DNA template. From the reads, TCRdb called clonotypes with MiXCR, one entry per CDR3 protein. The sample has just over 400,000 distinct CDR3 sequences, approximately 70% seen once. The data derive from a study of CD8+CD57+ T cells in acquired aplastic anemia. Overall study: Sorted CD4+ plus CD8+ cells gave DNA averaging approximately 3.2 ug.

The study's findings and limits: Patient and control CD8+ Simpson's diversity was not significantly different. Patients and controls shared under 30 CD8+ CDR3 sequences, highly expressed in patients.

This receptor was taken from a human donor in good health, serving as a control. Material: sorted CD4+, CD8+, or CD8+CD57+ T cells (not recorded which) from PBMCs.

The CDR3 sequence is CASSTRQGTSHLHTF. CDR3 nucleotides: TGTGCCAGCAGCACGAGACAGGGAACATCACACCTCCACACCTTC. V usage is TRBV7-2 and J usage is TRBJ1-2; 7 bases are shared with TRBD1. V dropped 5 bases and J dropped 12; count of bases not matched to a gene: 18. Germline CDR1 and CDR2: SGHTA and FQGNSA. The CDR3 totals 15 residues.